Below, 32 T cell receptor beta chains from the same sample are listed, as sequenced in a study of human T cells and chemical hapten exposure. TCRdb processed the RACE reads anew with MiXCR; each CDR3 protein has one entry. The table has 60,000 to 70,000 distinct CDR3 sequences, roughly 9.8% seen once. Specified time point: pre-sensitization, week 0. As for treatment: therapeutic diphenylcyclopropenone sensitization with weekly scalp DPC. The sample here was whole blood, taken in connection with sensitization to the hapten diphenylcyclopropenone (DPC). The receptors come from a woman aged 45 to 65 with alopecia areata. Some clones in this sample may be carry-over from other donors' samples.

The table lists this clonotype with many counts. V usage is TRBV18 and J usage is TRBJ2-1, with D tentatively TRBD1 (6 bases). This CDR3 is built from 14 residues. Trimming removed 5 bases at V and 2 bases at J, with 10 bases between. Germline values: CDR1 KGHSH, CDR2 LQKENI. The CDR3 DNA sequence: TGTGCCAGCTCAGCCAGACAGGCCTACAATGAGCAGTTCTTC. Protein product: CASSARQAYNEQFF. The full variable domain, rest sourced from reference TRBV18 and TRBJ2-1, is NAGVMQNPRHLVRRRGQEARLRCSPMKGHSHVYWYRQLPEEGLKFMVYLQKENIIDESGMPKERFSAEFPKEGPSILRIQQVVRGDSAAYFCASSARQAYNEQFFGPGTRLTVL.

V and J are TRBV23-1 and TRBJ1-5, with D perhaps matching TRBD1 (5 bases). TRBV23-1 is an open reading frame, and its role is uncertain. The CDR3 loop spans 17 amino acids. Trimming pared 0 bases from V and 0 bases from J, leaving 12 bases between. The CDR3 spells CASSQSCGANSNQPQHF. CDR3 coding DNA: TGCGCCAGCAGTCAATCCTGCGGGGCCAATAGCAATCAGCCCCAGCATTTT.

This clonotype was seen at least ten times. This sequence joins TRBV12-3 or TRBV12-4 and TRBJ2-7, with a tentative D call TRBD1 (7 bases). The CDR3 consists of 13 residues. Trimming shortened V by 7 bases and J by 3 bases, and 13 bases separated the two germline ends. The CDR3 protein is CASKGGQYYEQYF. Here the CDR3 DNA reads TGTGCCAGCAAGGGGGGACAGTACTACGAGCAGTACTTC.

This clonotype came up many times. The chain is built from TRBV20-1 and TRBJ1-1; 8 nucleotides line up with TRBD1. This CDR3 spans 13 amino acids. Germline V gene lookup returns CDR1 DFQATT and CDR2 SNEGSKA (reference sequence). Germline trimming cut 2 bases from V and 6 bases from J; bases unmatched to any gene: 5. CDR3 in amino acids: CSARRDRISEAFF. For the CDR3, the DNA is TGCAGTGCTAGACGGGACAGGATATCTGAAGCTTTCTTT.

The chain has TRBV7-9 and TRBJ2-7; D unresolved. Germline CDR1 and CDR2: SEHNR and FQNEAQ (reference sequence). V was cut by 4 bases and J by 0 bases, with 16 bases left in between. The CDR3 loop spans 16 amino acids. CDR3 sequence: CASSSPPHLSSYEQYF. The CDR3 nucleotides read TGTGCCAGCAGCTCCCCCCCCCATTTAAGCTCCTACGAGCAGTACTTC.

The chain carries TRBV20-1 and TRBJ2-3, with D perhaps matching TRBD2 (6 bases). The CDR3 length is 13 residues. Trimming removed 6 bases from V and 0 bases from J, with 10 bases in between. Germline values: CDR1 DFQATT, CDR2 SNEGSKA (reference sequence). The chain's CDR3 is CSASSGSTDTQYF. The CDR3 region has the DNA TGCAGTGCCAGTAGCGGAAGCACAGATACGCAGTATTTT.

The rearrangement uses TRBV28 and TRBJ2-7; either TRBD1 or TRBD2 may supply D (5 bases each). Germline CDR1 reads MDHEN; CDR2 reads SYDVKM. The CDR3 length is 15 residues. Trimming shortened V by 6 bases and J by 0 bases, and 15 bases separated the two germline ends. CDR3 sequence: CASSIQVAISYEQYF. The DNA of the CDR3 is TGTGCCAGCAGCATACAGGTAGCGATCTCCTACGAGCAGTACTTC.

This clonotype was seen repeatedly, ten times or more. The chain employs TRBV10-2 and TRBJ2-2, with 11 bases fitting TRBD1. V shed 7 bases and J 5 bases; nucleotides not matched to a gene: 6. There are 15 residues in the CDR3. Germline V gene sequence: CDR1 WSHSY, CDR2 SAAADI. CDR3 nucleotides: TGCGCCAGCAAAACCGGGACAGGGGGAACCGGGGAGCTGTTTTTT. Amino acid sequence: CASKTGTGGTGELFF.

This clonotype was observed at least ten times. The chain joins TRBV4-1 to TRBJ2-6; D remains unclear. CDR3 length equals 17 residues. Looked up from germline, CDR1 is MGHRA and CDR2 is YSYEKL. The V and J ends lost 2 bases and 1 base respectively, with 12 bases between them. CDR3 sequence reads: CASSQFSTASGANVLTF. The CDR3 DNA is TGCGCCAGCAGCCAATTTTCAACCGCTTCTGGGGCCAACGTCCTGACTTTC.

This clonotype was counted between two and nine times. The chain has TRBV7-2 and TRBJ2-7; maybe TRBD1 (7 bases). The germline V gene encodes CDR1 SGHTA and CDR2 FQGNSA. V was trimmed by 2 bases and J by 0 bases, leaving 14 bases between them. This CDR3 contains 16 residues. CDR3 region: CASSLPGGTASYEQYF. DNA for the CDR3: TGTGCCAGCAGCTTACCAGGCGGGACAGCCTCCTACGAGCAGTACTTC.

The chain is built from TRBV30 and TRBJ1-6; 9 bases fit TRBD1. Trimming removed 2 bases from V and 8 bases from J; junction bases left unmatched: 7. The germline CDR1 and CDR2 sequences are GTSNPN and SVGIG (reference sequence). The CDR3 has 15 amino acids. CDR3 in amino acids: CAWSILTGGDSPLHF. The CDR3 coding sequence is TGTGCCTGGAGTATCCTCACAGGGGGCGATTCACCCCTCCACTTT.

The rearrangement uses TRBV6-5 and TRBJ1-1, with 9 bases aligning to TRBD1. The CDR3 sequence is 13 residues long. J gave up 4 bases and V 6 bases, and 3 bases lay outside the gene matches. Germline-derived CDR1 and CDR2 are MNHEY and SVGAGI. CDR3 nucleotides: TGTGCCAGCAGGGGACAGGGTCGCACTGAAGCTTTCTTT. Protein product: CASRGQGRTEAFF.

The chain recombines TRBV15 with TRBJ2-7, with 10 bases fitting TRBD2. V trimming: 1 base; J trimming: 6 bases; junction bases outside the gene matches: 6. Germline-derived CDR1 and CDR2 are LNHNV and YYDKDF (reference sequence). CDR3 length: 15 amino acids. CDR3 sequence: CATSRVLAGALEQYF. CDR3 DNA: TGTGCCACCAGCAGAGTGCTAGCGGGAGCACTCGAGCAGTACTTC.

The chain combines TRBV28 with TRBJ1-2; tentatively, D is TRBD1 (6 bases). This CDR3 has 13 amino acids. The V end lost 8 bases, the J end lost 8 bases, and 18 bases lay between the germline ends. The germline gives CDR1 MDHEN, CDR2 SYDVKM. CDR3 amino acids: CASHPGAGYGYTF. CDR3 DNA sequence: TGTGCCAGCCATCCAGGGGCCGGCTACGGCTACACCTTC.

This clonotype was observed a few times. The V gene is TRBV20-1, the J gene TRBJ1-1; 7 bases line up with TRBD1. V gave up 2 bases and J gave up 5 bases; unmatched junction bases: 14. This CDR3 is 16 amino acids long. Germline lookup yields CDR1 DFQATT and CDR2 SNEGSKA (reference sequence). This chain's CDR3 is CSARFPPGQARTEAFF. Here the CDR3 DNA reads TGCAGTGCTAGATTCCCCCCAGGACAGGCCCGAACTGAAGCTTTCTTT.

The V gene is TRBV20-1, the J gene TRBJ2-1; D is possibly TRBD2 (6 bases). The V end was cut by 5 bases, the J end by 6 bases, with 17 bases between. The CDR3 extends over 14 amino acids. Germline-derived CDR1 and CDR2 are DFQATT and SNEGSKA (reference sequence). The CDR3 DNA is TGCAGTGCTCGTCGGCCGGGAGTGGTCAATGAGCAGTTCTTC. Translation: CSARRPGVVNEQFF.

This clonotype occurred a few times. The chain combines TRBV29-1 with TRBJ1-4; possibly TRBD1 for D (5 bases). CDR3 length: 12 residues. Germline lookup yields CDR1 SQVTM and CDR2 ANQGSEA. V was clipped by 7 bases and J by 8 bases, with 14 bases between them. The CDR3 spells CSALGGREKLFF. The CDR3 coding sequence is TGCAGCGCCCTGGGGGGGAGAGAAAAACTGTTTTTT.

The rearrangement links TRBV11-2 to TRBJ1-1, with 7 positions matching TRBD1. This CDR3 comprises 16 residues. V was clipped by 4 bases and J by 0 bases; unmatched bases: 8. Germline V lookup: CDR1 SGHAT, CDR2 FQNNGV. Here the CDR3 reads CASSSRQGPVNTEAFF. In nucleotides, the CDR3 is TGTGCCAGCAGCTCCAGACAGGGTCCGGTGAACACTGAAGCTTTCTTT.

This clonotype was detected ten times or more. This chain uses TRBV6-2 or TRBV6-3 with TRBJ1-2; the D is unclear. The CDR3 totals 12 residues. Looked up from germline, CDR1 is MNHEY and CDR2 is SVGEGT. Trimming took 6 bases from V and 6 from J, leaving 11 bases between them. CDR3 DNA sequence: TGTGCCAGCAGCACCGTGAACGATGGCTACACCTTC. This gives the protein CASSTVNDGYTF.

In this sample, this clonotype turned up many times. The chain is built from TRBV28 and TRBJ1-5; tentative D call: TRBD1 (6 bases). The CDR3 extends over 15 amino acids. Trimming took off 6 bases at V and 2 bases at J, with 14 bases between the two ends. The germline gives CDR1 MDHEN, CDR2 SYDVKM. The CDR3 loop is CASSRGGGGNQPQHF. DNA of the CDR3: TGTGCCAGCAGCCGAGGAGGGGGAGGCAATCAGCCCCAGCATTTT.

Only a few counts were recorded for this clonotype. This rearrangement joins TRBV5-4 to TRBJ1-3, with a possible D match to TRBD1 (5 bases). CDR1 SGHNT and CDR2 YYREEE come from the germline V gene (reference sequence). The CDR3 is made up of 14 amino acids. Trimming pared 6 bases from V and 4 bases from J, leaving 14 bases between. CDR3: CASTPRGVGNTIYF. CDR3 coding DNA: TGTGCCAGCACACCACGAGGGGTAGGAAACACCATATATTTT.

V and J are TRBV3-1 and TRBJ2-7; the match to TRBD2 covers 14 bases. CDR1 and CDR2 (germline): LGHDT, YNNKEL (reference sequence). CDR3 length: 15 residues. Trimming removed 4 bases from V and 7 bases from J; junction bases left unmatched: 6. The CDR3 here is CASSRAGLAGEEQYF. The DNA of the CDR3 is TGTGCCAGCAGCCGCGCGGGACTAGCGGGGGAAGAGCAGTACTTC.

This clonotype was picked up a small number of times. The rearrangement uses TRBV6-2 or TRBV6-3 and TRBJ1-5, with 10 nucleotides matching TRBD1. Germline lookup yields CDR1 MNHEY and CDR2 SVGEGT. With 6 bases clipped from V and 2 bases from J, the junction kept 7 bases outside the gene matches. The CDR3 is 16 amino acids. DNA of the CDR3: TGTGCCAGCAGATCCGGGACAGGGGCCGGCAATCAGCCCCAGCATTTT. Residues: CASRSGTGAGNQPQHF.

The table lists this clonotype with a few counts. The chain has TRBV20-1 and TRBJ1-5; TRBD1 aligns across 7 bases. The CDR3 runs to 17 residues. Germline V gene lookup returns CDR1 DFQATT and CDR2 SNEGSKA (reference sequence). Unmatched junction bases numbered 14, after V lost 2 bases and J lost 4 bases. The DNA of the CDR3 is TGCAGTGCTAGAAGGCCGAACCCGGACAGGAGGAATCAGCCCCAGCATTTT. Its protein is CSARRPNPDRRNQPQHF.

The table lists this clonotype with a few counts. The V gene is TRBV5-1, the J gene TRBJ2-3; no definite D call. V lost 4 bases, J lost 2 bases, and 17 bases lay in between. Germline V CDR1 and CDR2: SGHRS, YFSETQ. The CDR3 runs to 16 residues. The CDR3 protein is CASSPFRPGVTDTQYF. CDR3 nucleotide sequence: TGCGCCAGCAGCCCCTTCCGTCCTGGGGTCACAGATACGCAGTATTTT.

This clonotype turned up a few times. This chain connects TRBV6-5 to TRBJ2-3; a weak D match, TRBD2 (5 bases). V was trimmed by 5 bases and J by 0 bases, leaving 9 bases between them. CDR3 size: 14 residues. CDR1 and CDR2 from the germline V gene are MNHEY and SVGAGI. The CDR3: CASSVSVSTDTQYF. The CDR3 bases are TGTGCCAGCAGTGTTAGCGTTAGCACAGATACGCAGTATTTT.

This clonotype was detected ten times or more. V is TRBV25-1 and J is TRBJ2-7, with no clear D. V shed 0 bases and J shed 0 bases, with 6 bases lying between them. Germline V gives CDR1 MGHDK, CDR2 SYGVNS. The CDR3 loop spans 14 amino acids. The CDR3 is CASSEYISSYEQYF. The CDR3 coding sequence is TGTGCCAGCAGTGAATATATTTCCTCCTACGAGCAGTACTTC.

This clonotype has more than one count but fewer than ten. CDR3 nucleotides: TGTGCCAGCTCAGGGACAGGGAGATTCAATGAGCAGTTCTTC. Its protein is CASSGTGRFNEQFF. The V call is TRBV18, the J call TRBJ2-1; TRBD1 matches at 9 bases. J was trimmed by 6 bases and V by 5 bases; bases with no gene match: 5. The CDR3 has 14 amino acids. Per germline, CDR1 KGHSH and CDR2 LQKENI.

This clonotype was seen a handful of times. The chain joins TRBV2 to TRBJ2-5; TRBD2 might be the D (5 bases). Deletions cut 1 base from V and 3 bases from J, with 12 bases between. The CDR3 has 15 residues. Germline CDR1 SNHLY, CDR2 FYNNEI. The CDR3 loop is CASSEGRTGKETQYF. CDR3 coding DNA: TGTGCCAGCAGTGAAGGACGTACCGGGAAAGAGACCCAGTACTTC.

A remark on this clonotype: Just one base apart from a much larger clone, this may be a read error. The chain employs TRBV3-1 and TRBJ2-7; D unresolved. Germline loops: CDR1 LGHDT, CDR2 YNNKEL (reference sequence). This CDR3 region has 14 residues. CDR3 sequence (DNA): TGTGTCAGCAGCCAAGATTGGCTATCCTACGAGCAGTACTTC. As protein: CVSSQDWLSYEQYF.

DNA for the CDR3: TGTGCCAGCAGGGGAGGACAGGGAGTCTATGGCTACACCTTC. Its protein product is CASRGGQGVYGYTF. This chain connects TRBV28 to TRBJ1-2; 8 nucleotides line up with TRBD1. Germline-derived CDR1 and CDR2 are MDHEN and SYDVKM. This CDR3 is 14 amino acids long. V shed 6 bases and J 4 bases; nucleotides not matched to a gene: 7.

The rearrangement joins TRBV29-1 to TRBJ2-1; D is possibly TRBD1 (5 bases). The CDR3 covers 14 residues. Germline lookup yields CDR1 SQVTM and CDR2 ANQGSEA. CDR3 protein: CSGAPGSSYNEQFF. The CDR3 nucleotides are TGCAGTGGGGCCCCAGGAAGCTCCTACAATGAGCAGTTCTTC.